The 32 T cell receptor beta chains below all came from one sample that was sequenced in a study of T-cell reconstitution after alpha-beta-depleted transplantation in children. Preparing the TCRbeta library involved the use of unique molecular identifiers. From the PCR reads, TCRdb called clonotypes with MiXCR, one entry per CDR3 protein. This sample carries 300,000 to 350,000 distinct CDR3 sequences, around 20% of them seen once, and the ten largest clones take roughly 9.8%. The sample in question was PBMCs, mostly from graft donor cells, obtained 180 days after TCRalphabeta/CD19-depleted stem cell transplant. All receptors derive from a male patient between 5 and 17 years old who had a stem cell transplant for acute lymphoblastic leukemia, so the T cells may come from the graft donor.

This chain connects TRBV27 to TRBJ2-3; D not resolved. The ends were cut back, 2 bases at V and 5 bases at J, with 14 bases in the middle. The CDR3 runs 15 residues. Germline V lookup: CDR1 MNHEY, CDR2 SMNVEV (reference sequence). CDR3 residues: CASSLRLLVGDTQYF. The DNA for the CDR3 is TGTGCCAGCAGTTTACGCCTCTTAGTAGGAGATACGCAGTATTTT.

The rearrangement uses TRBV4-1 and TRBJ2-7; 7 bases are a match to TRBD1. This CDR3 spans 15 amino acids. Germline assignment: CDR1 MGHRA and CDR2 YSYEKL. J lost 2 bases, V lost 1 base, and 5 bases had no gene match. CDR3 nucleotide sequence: TGCGCCAGCAGCCAAGTAACCACAGGGGCCTACGAGCAGTACTTC. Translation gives CASSQVTTGAYEQYF.

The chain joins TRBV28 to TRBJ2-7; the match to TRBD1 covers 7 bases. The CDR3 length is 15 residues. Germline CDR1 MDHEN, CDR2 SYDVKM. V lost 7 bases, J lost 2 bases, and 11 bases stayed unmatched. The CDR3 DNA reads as TGTGCCAGCAATACCGGGACAGTGAGTCCCTACGAGCAGTACTTC. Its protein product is CASNTGTVSPYEQYF.

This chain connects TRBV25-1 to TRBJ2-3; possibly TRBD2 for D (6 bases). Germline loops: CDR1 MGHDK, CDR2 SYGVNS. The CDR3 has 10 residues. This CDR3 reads CATRSDTQYF. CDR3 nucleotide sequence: TGTGCGACTAGATCAGATACGCAGTATTTT.

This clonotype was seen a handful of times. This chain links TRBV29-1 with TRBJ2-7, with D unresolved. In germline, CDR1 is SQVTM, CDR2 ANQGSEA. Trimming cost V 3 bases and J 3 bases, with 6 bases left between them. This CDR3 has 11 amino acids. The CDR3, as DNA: TGCAGCGTTGAGGAGTTCTACGAGCAGTACTTC. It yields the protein CSVEEFYEQYF.

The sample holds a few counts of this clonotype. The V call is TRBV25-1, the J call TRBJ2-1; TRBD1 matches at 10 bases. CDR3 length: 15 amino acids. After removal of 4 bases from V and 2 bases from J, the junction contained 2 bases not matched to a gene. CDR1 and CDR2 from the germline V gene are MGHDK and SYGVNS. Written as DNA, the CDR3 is TGTGCCAGCAGTGGGGACAGGGGACCCTACAATGAGCAGTTCTTC. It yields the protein CASSGDRGPYNEQFF. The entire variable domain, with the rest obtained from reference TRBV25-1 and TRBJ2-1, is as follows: EADIYQTPRYLVIGTGKKITLECSQTMGHDKMYWYQQDPGMELHLIHYSYGVNSTEKGDLSSESTVSRIRTEHFPLTLESARPSHTSQYLCASSGDRGPYNEQFFGPGTRLTVL.

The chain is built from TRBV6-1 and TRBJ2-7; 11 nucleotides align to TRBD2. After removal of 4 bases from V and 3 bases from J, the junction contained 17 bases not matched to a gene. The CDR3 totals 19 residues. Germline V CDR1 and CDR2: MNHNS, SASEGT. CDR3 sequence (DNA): TGTGCCAGCAGTGGAGCCGGGACTAGCGGCCCCCCGGGGCTCTACGAGCAGTACTTC. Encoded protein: CASSGAGTSGPPGLYEQYF.

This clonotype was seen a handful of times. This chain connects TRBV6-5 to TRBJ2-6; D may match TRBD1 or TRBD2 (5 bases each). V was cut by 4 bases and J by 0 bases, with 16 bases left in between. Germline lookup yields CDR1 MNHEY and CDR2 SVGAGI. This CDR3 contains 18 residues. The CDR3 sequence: CASSFLPGRFSGANVLTF. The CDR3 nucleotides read TGTGCCAGCAGTTTCCTACCGGGGCGGTTCTCTGGGGCCAACGTCCTGACTTTC.

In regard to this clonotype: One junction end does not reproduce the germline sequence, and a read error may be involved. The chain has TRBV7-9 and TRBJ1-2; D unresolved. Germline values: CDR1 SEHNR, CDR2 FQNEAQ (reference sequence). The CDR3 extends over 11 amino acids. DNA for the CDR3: TGTGCCATCCACCCGAAGGCAGCGGCATTCTTC. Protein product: CAIHPKAAAFF.

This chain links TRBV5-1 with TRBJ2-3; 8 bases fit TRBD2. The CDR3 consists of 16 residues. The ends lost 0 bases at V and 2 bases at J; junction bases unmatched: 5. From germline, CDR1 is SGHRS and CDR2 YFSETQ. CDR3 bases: TGCGCCAGCAGCTTGGCAGCGGGAGTATCCACAGATACGCAGTATTTT. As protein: CASSLAAGVSTDTQYF.

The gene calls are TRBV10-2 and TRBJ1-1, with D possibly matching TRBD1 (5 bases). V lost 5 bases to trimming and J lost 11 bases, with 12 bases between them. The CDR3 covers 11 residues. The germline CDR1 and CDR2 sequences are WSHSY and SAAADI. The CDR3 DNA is TGCGCCAGCAGTTCCTGGGGCGCGGCTTTCTTT. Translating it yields CASSSWGAAFF.

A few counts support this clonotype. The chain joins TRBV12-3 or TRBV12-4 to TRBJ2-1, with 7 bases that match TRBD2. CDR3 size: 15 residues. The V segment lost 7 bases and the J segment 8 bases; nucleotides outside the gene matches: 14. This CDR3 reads CASTKLASSGHEQFF. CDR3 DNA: TGTGCCAGCACCAAGCTTGCCTCTAGCGGTCATGAGCAGTTCTTC.

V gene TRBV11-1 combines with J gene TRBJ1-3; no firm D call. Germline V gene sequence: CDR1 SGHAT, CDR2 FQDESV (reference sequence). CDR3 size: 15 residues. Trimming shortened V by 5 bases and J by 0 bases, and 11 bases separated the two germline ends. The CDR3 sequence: CASSDHWASGNTIYF. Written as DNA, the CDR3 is TGTGCCAGCAGCGACCATTGGGCCTCTGGAAACACCATATATTTT.

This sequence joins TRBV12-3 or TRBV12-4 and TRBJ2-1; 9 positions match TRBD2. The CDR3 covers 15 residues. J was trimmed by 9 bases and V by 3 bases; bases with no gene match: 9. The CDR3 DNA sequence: TGTGCCAGCAGTTTGGGCGGGAGGGCCCTCATTGAGCAGTTCTTC. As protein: CASSLGGRALIEQFF.

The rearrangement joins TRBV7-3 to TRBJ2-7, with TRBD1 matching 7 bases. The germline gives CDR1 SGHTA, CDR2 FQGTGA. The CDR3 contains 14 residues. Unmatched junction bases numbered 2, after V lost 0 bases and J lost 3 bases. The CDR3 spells CASSLTRDSYEQYF. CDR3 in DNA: TGTGCCAGCAGCTTAACCCGGGACAGCTACGAGCAGTACTTC.

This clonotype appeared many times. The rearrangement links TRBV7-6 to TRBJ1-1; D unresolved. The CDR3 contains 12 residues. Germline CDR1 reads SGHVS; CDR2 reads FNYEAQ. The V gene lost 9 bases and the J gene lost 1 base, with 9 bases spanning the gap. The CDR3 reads CASYGRNTEAFF. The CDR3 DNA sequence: TGTGCCAGTTACGGGAGGAACACTGAAGCTTTCTTT.

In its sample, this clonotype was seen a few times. The CDR3 loop is CAISESAGGDEQYF. CDR3 in DNA: TGTGCCATCAGTGAGTCTGCGGGGGGGGACGAGCAGTACTTC. The chain has TRBV10-3 and TRBJ2-7, with 9 bases that match TRBD2. Losses at the gene ends were 0 bases for V and 5 bases for J; bases not matched to a gene: 2. Germline V gene data show CDR1 as ENHRY and CDR2 as SYGVKD. The CDR3 length is 14 residues.

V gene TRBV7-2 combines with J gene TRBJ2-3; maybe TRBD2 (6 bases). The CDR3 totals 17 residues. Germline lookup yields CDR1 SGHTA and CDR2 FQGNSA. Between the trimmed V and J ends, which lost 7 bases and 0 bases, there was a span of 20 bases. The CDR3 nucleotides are TGTGCCAGCACCCCGGGGAAGCGGGTGACTAGCACAGATACGCAGTATTTT. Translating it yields CASTPGKRVTSTDTQYF.

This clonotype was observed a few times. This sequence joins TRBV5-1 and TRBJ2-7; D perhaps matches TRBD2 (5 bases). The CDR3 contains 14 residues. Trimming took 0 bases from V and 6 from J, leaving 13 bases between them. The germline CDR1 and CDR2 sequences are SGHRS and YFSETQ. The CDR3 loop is CASSLAWGESEQYF. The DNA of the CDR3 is TGCGCCAGCAGCTTGGCCTGGGGAGAGAGCGAGCAGTACTTC.

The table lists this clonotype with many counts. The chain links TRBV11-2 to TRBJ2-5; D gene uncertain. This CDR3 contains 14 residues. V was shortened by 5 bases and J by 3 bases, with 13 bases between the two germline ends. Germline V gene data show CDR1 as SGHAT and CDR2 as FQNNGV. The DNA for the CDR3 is TGTGCCAGCAGCCCCCTAGGGTGGGAAGAGACCCAGTACTTC. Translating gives CASSPLGWEETQYF.

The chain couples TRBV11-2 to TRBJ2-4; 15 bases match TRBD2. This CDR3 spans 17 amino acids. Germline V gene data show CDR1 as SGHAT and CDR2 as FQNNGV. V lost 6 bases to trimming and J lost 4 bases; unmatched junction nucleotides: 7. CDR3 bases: TGTGCCAGCAGTTCAGGGGGACTAGCGGGAGGTAAAAACATTCAGTACTTC. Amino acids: CASSSGGLAGGKNIQYF.

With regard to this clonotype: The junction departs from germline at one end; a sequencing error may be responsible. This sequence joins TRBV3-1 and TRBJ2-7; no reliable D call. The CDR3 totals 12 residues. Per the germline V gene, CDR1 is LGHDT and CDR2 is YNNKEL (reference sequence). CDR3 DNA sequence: TGTGCCGGCAGCGCCCCCCCCTACGAGCAGTACTTC. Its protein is CAGSAPPYEQYF.

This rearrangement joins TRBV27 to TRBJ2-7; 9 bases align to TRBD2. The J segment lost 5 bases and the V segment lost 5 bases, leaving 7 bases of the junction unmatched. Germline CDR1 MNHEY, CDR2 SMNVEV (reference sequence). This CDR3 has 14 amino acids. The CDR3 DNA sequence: TGTGCCAGCAGTCCGAGGACTAGCGTGGACGAGCAGTACTTC. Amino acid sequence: CASSPRTSVDEQYF.

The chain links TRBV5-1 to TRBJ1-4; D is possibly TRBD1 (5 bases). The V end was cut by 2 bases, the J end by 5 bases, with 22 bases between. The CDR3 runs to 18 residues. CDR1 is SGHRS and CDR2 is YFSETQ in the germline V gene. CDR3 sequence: CASSFLPGFEGSNEKLFF. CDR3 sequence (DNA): TGCGCCAGCAGCTTTCTGCCCGGATTTGAGGGGTCGAATGAAAAACTGTTTTTT.

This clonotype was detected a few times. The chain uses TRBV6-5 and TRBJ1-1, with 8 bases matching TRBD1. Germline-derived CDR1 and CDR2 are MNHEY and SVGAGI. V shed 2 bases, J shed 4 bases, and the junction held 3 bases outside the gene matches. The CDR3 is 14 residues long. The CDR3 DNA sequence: TGTGCCAGCAGTTACCAGGACAGGGTCACTGAAGCTTTCTTT. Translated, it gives CASSYQDRVTEAFF.

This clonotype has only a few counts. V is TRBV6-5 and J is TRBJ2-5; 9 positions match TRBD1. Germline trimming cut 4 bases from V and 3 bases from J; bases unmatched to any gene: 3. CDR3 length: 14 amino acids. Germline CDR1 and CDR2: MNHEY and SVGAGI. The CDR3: CASSWDRAEETQYF. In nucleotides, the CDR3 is TGTGCCAGCAGTTGGGACAGGGCTGAAGAGACCCAGTACTTC.

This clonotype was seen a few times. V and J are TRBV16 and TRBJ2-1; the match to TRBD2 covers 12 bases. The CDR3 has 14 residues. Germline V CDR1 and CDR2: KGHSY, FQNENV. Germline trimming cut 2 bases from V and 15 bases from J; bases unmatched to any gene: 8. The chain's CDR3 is CASSQGLAGNQWFF. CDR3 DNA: TGTGCCAGCAGCCAAGGACTAGCGGGAAATCAGTGGTTCTTC.

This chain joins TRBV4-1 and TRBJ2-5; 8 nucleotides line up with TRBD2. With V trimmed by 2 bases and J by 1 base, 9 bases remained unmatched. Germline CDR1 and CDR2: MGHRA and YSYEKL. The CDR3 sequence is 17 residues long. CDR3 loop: CASSQHPALAVQETQYF. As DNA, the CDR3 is TGCGCCAGCAGCCAACATCCTGCACTAGCGGTCCAAGAGACCCAGTACTTC.

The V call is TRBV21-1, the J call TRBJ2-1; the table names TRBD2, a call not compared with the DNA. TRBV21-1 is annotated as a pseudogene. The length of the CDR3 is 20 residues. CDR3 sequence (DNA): TGTGCCAGCAGCAAACCCGCTACCGTCACAGTCCAGAGCTCCTACAATGAGCAGTTCTTC. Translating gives CASSKPATVTVQSSYNEQFF.

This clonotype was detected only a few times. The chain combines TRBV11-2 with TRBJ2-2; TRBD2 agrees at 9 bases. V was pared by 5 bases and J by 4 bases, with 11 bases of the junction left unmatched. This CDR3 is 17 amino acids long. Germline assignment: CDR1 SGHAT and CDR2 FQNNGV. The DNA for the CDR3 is TGTGCCAGCAGCGCGGGGCGGGAGGGCCTCGGCACCGGGGAGCTGTTTTTT. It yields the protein CASSAGREGLGTGELFF.

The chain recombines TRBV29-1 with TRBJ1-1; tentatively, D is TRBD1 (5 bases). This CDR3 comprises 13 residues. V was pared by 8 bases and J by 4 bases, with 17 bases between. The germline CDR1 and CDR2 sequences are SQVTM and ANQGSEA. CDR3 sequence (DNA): TGCAGCCTGATCGCAGGGTCGGGCACTGAAGCTTTCTTT. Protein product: CSLIAGSGTEAFF.

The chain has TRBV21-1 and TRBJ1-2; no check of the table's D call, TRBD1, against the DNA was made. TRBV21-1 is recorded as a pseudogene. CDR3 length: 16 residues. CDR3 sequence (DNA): TGTGCCAGCAGCACATCTGGACAGAGTTCTAACTATGGCTACACCTTC. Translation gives CASSTSGQSSNYGYTF.